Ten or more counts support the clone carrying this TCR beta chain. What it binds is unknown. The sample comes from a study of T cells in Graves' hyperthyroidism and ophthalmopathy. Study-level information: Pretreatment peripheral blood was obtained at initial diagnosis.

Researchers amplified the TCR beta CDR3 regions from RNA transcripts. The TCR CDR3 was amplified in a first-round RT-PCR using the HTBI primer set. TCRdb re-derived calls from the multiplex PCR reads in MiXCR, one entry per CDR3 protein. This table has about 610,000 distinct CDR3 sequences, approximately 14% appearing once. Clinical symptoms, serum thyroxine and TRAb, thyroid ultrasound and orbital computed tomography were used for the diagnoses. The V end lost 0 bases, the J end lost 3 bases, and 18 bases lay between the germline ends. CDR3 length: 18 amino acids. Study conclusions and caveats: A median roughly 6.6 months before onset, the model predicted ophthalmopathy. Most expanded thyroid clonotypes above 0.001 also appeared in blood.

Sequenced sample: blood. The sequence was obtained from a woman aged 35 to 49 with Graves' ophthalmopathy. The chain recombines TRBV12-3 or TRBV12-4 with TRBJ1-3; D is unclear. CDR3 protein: CASSLALSAVPHGNTIYF. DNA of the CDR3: TGTGCCAGCAGTTTAGCGCTTTCCGCAGTTCCGCATGGAAACACCATATATTTT.